The clone carrying this T cell receptor beta chain was counted between two and nine times. The antigen remains undetermined. The iRepertoire nested amplicon-rescue multiplex PCR amplified TCR alpha and beta CDR3s from RNA. For one-step reverse transcription and amplification, about 90-450 ng of tissue mRNA or PBMC total RNA was used. TCRdb analysed the multiplex PCR reads with MiXCR anew, one entry per CDR3 protein. The data show about 140,000 distinct CDR3 sequences, 39% seen once. These data originate in a study of glioma-infiltrating T cells. The CDR3 has 14 amino acids. Germline CDR1 is MDHEN and CDR2 is SYDVKM. The germline V and J ends were trimmed by 6 bases and 3 bases, with 13 bases remaining between them. Study conclusions and caveats: Gliomas, especially low-grade, showed above-expected tissue-blood divergence; non-neoplastic patients showed below.

This sequence joins TRBV28 and TRBJ2-3; a weak D match, TRBD1 (6 bases). The sample taken for sequencing was glioma tissue, nonneoplastic brain tissue, or PBMCs (not recorded which). The sequence was obtained from a human donor with low-grade glioma or glioblastoma, undergoing nonglioma brain surgery, or in good health (not recorded which). The CDR3 region is CASRTYTGTDTQYF. As DNA, the CDR3 is TGTGCCAGCAGGACTTACACAGGGACAGATACGCAGTATTTT.